The clone carrying this T cell receptor beta chain has a handful of counts. This entry comes from a study of beta chain features in type 1 diabetes. The J segment lost 1 base and the V segment lost 4 bases, leaving 7 bases of the junction unmatched. This CDR3 is 16 amino acids long. In germline, CDR1 is SGHNT, CDR2 YYREEE (reference sequence). The whole isolated RNA underwent reverse transcription, so sequencing captured expressed TCRB transcripts. Sequencing used immunoSEQ multiplex PCR; TCRdb keeps in-frame clones, though not all of them. Of over 100,000 clones in the sample, 30% to 50% were seen once.

This TCR was recovered from a woman younger than 30 in good health. The rearrangement uses TRBV5-4 and TRBJ2-5, with 10 bases aligning to TRBD2. The sequencing sample was made of stem cell memory CD4+ T cells from blood. The chain's CDR3 is CASSPLAGGLQETQYF. The CDR3, as DNA: TGTGCCAGCAGCCCCTTAGCGGGAGGACTCCAAGAGACCCAGTACTTC.